These 29 T cell receptor beta chains came from one sample sequenced in a study of early T cells in non-severe SARS-CoV-2 infection. TCRdb fed the 5' RACE reads into MiXCR, producing one record per CDR3 protein. The repertoire holds around 30,000 distinct CDR3 sequences, with approximately 5.3% as singletons. The specimen was whole blood. The source of these receptors is an adult who was a healthcare worker with PCR-confirmed SARS-CoV-2 infection or an uninfected control (not recorded which).

This clonotype was found many times. The CDR3 DNA reads TGCAGTGCTAGAGATGAGGCGGGACGTGAGCAGTTCTTC. It codes for CSARDEAGREQFF. The chain couples TRBV20-1 to TRBJ2-1, with D perhaps matching TRBD2 (6 bases). The V gene lost 0 bases and the J gene lost 9 bases, with 12 bases spanning the gap. This CDR3 has 13 residues. Per germline, CDR1 DFQATT and CDR2 SNEGSKA (reference sequence).

This clonotype was observed a few times. The V and J genes are TRBV19 and TRBJ2-1; no reliable D call. Germline CDR1 is LNHDA and CDR2 is SQIVND (reference sequence). Trimming left V 3 bases short and J 9 bases short, with 12 bases between. This CDR3 spans 13 amino acids. This chain's CDR3 is CASSIPPPSEQFF. CDR3 coding DNA: TGTGCCAGTAGTATCCCTCCGCCGAGTGAGCAGTTCTTC.

The CDR3: CASSQAPSHGYTF. Here the CDR3 DNA reads TGCGCCAGCAGCCAAGCCCCCTCCCATGGCTACACCTTC. This chain uses TRBV4-1 with TRBJ1-2, with D unclear. V was trimmed by 1 base and J by 6 bases, leaving 9 bases between them. This CDR3 is 13 amino acids long. Germline lookup yields CDR1 MGHRA and CDR2 YSYEKL.

V gene TRBV3-1 combines with J gene TRBJ2-7; D unresolved. The V end lost 5 bases, the J end lost 5 bases, and 19 bases lay between the germline ends. Germline V gives CDR1 LGHDT, CDR2 YNNKEL (reference sequence). This CDR3 contains 15 residues. The CDR3 nucleotides are TGTGCCAGCAGCTCCTCCTCCTACGATGGGAACGAGCAGTACTTC. Its translation is CASSSSSYDGNEQYF.

This clonotype was observed once. One base away lies a much larger clone, so this may be a sequencing read error. The rearrangement uses TRBV6-5 and TRBJ2-3, with D perhaps TRBD1 (5 bases). The CDR3 is 15 amino acids. V lost 6 bases and J 3 bases, leaving 16 bases between the germline ends. Per the germline V gene, CDR1 is MNHEY and CDR2 is SVGAGI. Written as DNA, the CDR3 is TGTGCCAGCAGGATCAGTGGACAAAATACAGATACGCAGTATTTT. Encoded protein: CASRISGQNTDTQYF.

This clonotype was seen more than once but under ten times. The chain recombines TRBV7-2 with TRBJ2-3; no clear D. The CDR3 runs 14 residues. Germline lookup yields CDR1 SGHTA and CDR2 FQGNSA. Trimming removed 3 bases from V and 0 bases from J, with 7 bases in between. The CDR3 sequence is CASSFEYSTDTQYF. Written as DNA, the CDR3 is TGTGCCAGCAGCTTCGAGTATAGCACAGATACGCAGTATTTT.

This clonotype has ten or more counts. This chain joins TRBV19 and TRBJ2-3, with D perhaps being TRBD1 or TRBD2 (5 bases each). The CDR3 totals 16 residues. The germline CDR1 and CDR2 sequences are LNHDA and SQIVND (reference sequence). V gave up 5 bases and J gave up 0 bases, with 15 bases separating them. The CDR3 protein is CASSGGGHPSTDTQYF. The CDR3 coding sequence is TGTGCCAGTAGTGGAGGTGGACACCCCAGCACAGATACGCAGTATTTT.

This clonotype has a handful of counts. The rearrangement links TRBV28 to TRBJ2-1, with 9 bases aligning to TRBD2. V lost 5 bases, J lost 4 bases, and 3 bases stayed unmatched. This CDR3 region has 14 residues. Germline CDR1 MDHEN, CDR2 SYDVKM. CDR3 in DNA: TGTGCCAGCAGTAGCGGGAGGTCTTACAATGAGCAGTTCTTC. Translated: CASSSGRSYNEQFF.

This clonotype has just a few counts. CDR3 DNA: TGTGCCAGCAGCAAAGATCGGCTAGAGTTCTACGAGCAGTACTTC. Protein: CASSKDRLEFYEQYF. This rearrangement joins TRBV21-1 to TRBJ2-7; TRBD2, the table's D call, lacks a check against the DNA. TRBV21-1 is a documented pseudogene. The CDR3 extends over 15 amino acids.

The V and J genes are TRBV7-8 and TRBJ1-3; D remains ambiguous. This CDR3 comprises 13 residues. Trimming pared 5 bases from V and 1 base from J, leaving 6 bases between. The germline CDR1 and CDR2 sequences are SGHVS and FQNEAQ. CDR3 protein: CASSTGSGNTIYF. The CDR3 DNA reads as TGTGCCAGCAGCACGGGTTCTGGAAACACCATATATTTT.

The sample holds many counts of this clonotype. This chain joins TRBV2 and TRBJ2-5, with TRBD1 matching 11 bases. The junction had 2 bases not matched to a gene; V was cut back by 4 bases and J by 4 bases. The CDR3 extends over 14 amino acids. CDR1 and CDR2 (germline): SNHLY, FYNNEI. The CDR3 protein is CASSGTGGIETQYF. In nucleotides, the CDR3 is TGTGCCAGCAGTGGGACAGGGGGCATAGAGACCCAGTACTTC.

This clonotype was counted between two and nine times. The rearrangement links TRBV30 to TRBJ2-7; 8 bases map to TRBD1. CDR1 GTSNPN and CDR2 SVGIG come from the germline V gene (reference sequence). V shed 5 bases and J 3 bases; nucleotides not matched to a gene: 3. This CDR3 spans 12 amino acids. The CDR3 sequence is CAWGQGDYEQYF. CDR3 coding DNA: TGTGCCTGGGGACAGGGAGACTACGAGCAGTACTTC.

This clonotype was counted a few times. V and J are TRBV20-1 and TRBJ1-2, with 10 positions matching TRBD1. Germline loops: CDR1 DFQATT, CDR2 SNEGSKA (reference sequence). The CDR3 length is 14 residues. J was trimmed by 3 bases and V by 7 bases; bases with no gene match: 8. The CDR3 reads CSGTTGTGDYGYTF. DNA for the CDR3: TGCAGTGGGACAACAGGGACAGGGGACTATGGCTACACCTTC.

This chain joins TRBV9 and TRBJ2-1; 10 bases agree with TRBD2. V was pared by 4 bases and J by 2 bases, with 6 bases of the junction left unmatched. Germline V CDR1 and CDR2: SGDLS, YYNGEE. The CDR3 sequence is 16 residues long. In nucleotides, the CDR3 is TGTGCCAGCAGCACCCTAGCGGGAGTGACCTACAATGAGCAGTTCTTC. It yields the protein CASSTLAGVTYNEQFF.

This chain joins TRBV3-1 and TRBJ2-4; tentatively, D is TRBD1 (6 bases). The V end was cut by 1 base, the J end by 2 bases, with 9 bases between. CDR1 is LGHDT, CDR2 YNNKEL, per germline (reference sequence). CDR3 length equals 15 residues. The CDR3 sequence: CASSQGRGSKNIQYF. CDR3 DNA sequence: TGTGCCAGCAGCCAAGGCAGGGGATCCAAAAACATTCAGTACTTC.

This clonotype was counted at least ten times. The gene calls are TRBV6-6 and TRBJ1-4; TRBD1 aligns across 7 bases. The CDR3 loop spans 18 amino acids. CDR1 is MNHNY, CDR2 SVGAGI, per germline (reference sequence). V was clipped by 0 bases and J by 0 bases; unmatched bases: 7. The DNA of the CDR3 is TGTGCCAGCAGTTACTCGACAGGGCTGGGTGCAACTAATGAAAAACTGTTTTTT. Translating gives CASSYSTGLGATNEKLFF.

In this sample, this clonotype turned up many times. V is TRBV20-1 and J is TRBJ1-3, with D hard to call. Per germline, CDR1 DFQATT and CDR2 SNEGSKA (reference sequence). V dropped 3 bases and J dropped 4 bases, with 4 bases sitting between them. The CDR3 runs 11 residues. The CDR3 region is CSASDGNTIYF. The CDR3 DNA reads TGCAGTGCTAGTGACGGAAACACCATATATTTT.

The table lists this clonotype with many counts. CDR3 amino acids: CASSVSGLAGSYNEQFF. DNA for the CDR3: TGTGCCAGCAGCGTAAGTGGTCTAGCGGGGTCCTACAATGAGCAGTTCTTC. V gene TRBV9 combines with J gene TRBJ2-1; TRBD2 matches at 9 bases. The CDR3 sequence is 17 residues long. Trimming at V came to 1 base and at J to 1 base, leaving 6 bases not matched to a gene. The V gene's germline CDR1 is SGDLS and CDR2 YYNGEE.

The chain has TRBV3-1 and TRBJ2-4; TRBD2 agrees at 14 bases. J lost 0 bases, V lost 4 bases, and 5 bases had no gene match. This CDR3 is 18 amino acids long. CDR1 and CDR2 from the germline V gene are LGHDT and YNNKEL (reference sequence). The CDR3 loop reads CASSPGLAGVRAKNIQYF. The CDR3 bases are TGTGCCAGCAGCCCGGGACTAGCGGGAGTCCGAGCCAAAAACATTCAGTACTTC.

The table lists this clonotype with many counts. The chain recombines TRBV30 with TRBJ1-4; 9 nucleotides line up with TRBD1. CDR3 length: 13 amino acids. In germline, CDR1 is GTSNPN, CDR2 SVGIG (reference sequence). The ends lost 8 bases at V and 9 bases at J; junction bases unmatched: 10. The CDR3: CATYRGRVKKLFF. DNA for the CDR3: TGTGCCACCTACAGGGGGCGGGTAAAAAAACTGTTTTTT.

This clonotype has a count of ten or more. CDR3 loop: CSVEAGGALEAFF. CDR3 sequence (DNA): TGCAGCGTTGAAGCCGGGGGGGCTCTTGAAGCTTTCTTT. The chain uses TRBV29-1 and TRBJ1-1; possible D gene TRBD1, 6 bases. The CDR3 consists of 13 residues. V was cut by 1 base and J by 7 bases, with 13 bases left in between. The V gene's germline CDR1 is SQVTM and CDR2 ANQGSEA.

This clonotype has ten or more counts. This chain links TRBV12-3 or TRBV12-4 with TRBJ2-7; the D is unclear. V lost 8 bases, J lost 0 bases, and 11 bases lay in between. The CDR3 covers 13 residues. CDR3 region: CASRPESSYEQYF. CDR3 nucleotide sequence: TGTGCCAGCCGTCCCGAGAGCTCCTACGAGCAGTACTTC.

The CDR3: CASSGGSSRDGEQFF. CDR3 nucleotides: TGTGCCAGCAGCGGGGGTAGTAGCCGGGACGGGGAGCAGTTCTTC. The chain uses TRBV7-2 and TRBJ2-1; D might be TRBD1 or TRBD2, each matching 5 bases. The V end was cut by 5 bases, the J end by 10 bases, with 21 bases between. CDR3 length equals 15 residues. Looked up from germline, CDR1 is SGHTA and CDR2 is FQGNSA.

This clonotype was counted at least ten times. J is TRBJ2-1 and V is TRBV4-1, with a tentative D call TRBD2 (6 bases). V lost 0 bases, J lost 0 bases, and 15 bases lay in between. This CDR3 comprises 18 residues. Germline V gene data show CDR1 as MGHRA and CDR2 as YSYEKL. The CDR3 reads CASSQEGSGRSSYNEQFF. The CDR3 nucleotides read TGCGCCAGCAGCCAAGAAGGGAGCGGGCGGAGCTCCTACAATGAGCAGTTCTTC.

This clonotype was seen many times. This sequence joins TRBV6-1 and TRBJ1-2; unclear D gene. The CDR3 is made up of 13 amino acids. V was trimmed by 7 bases and J by 1 base, leaving 10 bases between them. CDR1 and CDR2 (germline): MNHNS, SASEGT. The CDR3 coding sequence is TGTGCCAGCACCTTAACAGATAACTATGGCTACACCTTC. Translation: CASTLTDNYGYTF.

This clonotype was counted a few times. This chain links TRBV18 with TRBJ2-7; D is tentatively TRBD1 or TRBD2 (5 bases each). CDR3 length: 16 amino acids. Germline CDR1 reads KGHSH; CDR2 reads LQKENI. With 3 bases removed from V and 4 bases from J, the gap between germline ends came to 19 bases. The DNA for the CDR3 is TGTGCCAGCTCACCGAAAGTGTTTCGGGACGGGTACGAGCAGTACTTC. Amino acid sequence: CASSPKVFRDGYEQYF.

This clonotype came up many times. The chain has TRBV27 and TRBJ1-6, with unresolved D. V gave up 2 bases and J gave up 9 bases, with 11 bases separating them. The germline gives CDR1 MNHEY, CDR2 SMNVEV (reference sequence). CDR3 length equals 14 residues. CDR3 region: CASSLRPRGSPLHF. The CDR3 DNA sequence: TGTGCCAGCAGTTTACGACCTCGGGGTTCACCCCTCCACTTT.

This clonotype was seen at least ten times. The rearrangement links TRBV5-1 to TRBJ2-1; 14 nucleotides agree with TRBD2. The CDR3 has 16 residues. V was pared by 0 bases and J by 8 bases, with 4 bases of the junction left unmatched. The V gene's germline CDR1 is SGHRS and CDR2 YFSETQ. Here the CDR3 reads CASSLGTSGRKDEQFF. The CDR3 DNA sequence: TGCGCCAGCAGCTTGGGGACTAGCGGGAGGAAGGATGAGCAGTTCTTC. Using reference TRBV5-1 and TRBJ2-1 for the parts outside the CDR3, the full variable domain is KAGVTQTPRYLIKTRGQQVTLSCSPISGHRSVSWYQQTPGQGLQFLFEYFSETQRNKGNFPGRFSGRQFSNSRSEMNVSTLELGDSALYLCASSLGTSGRKDEQFFGPGTRLTVL.

This clonotype has a count of ten or more. The CDR3 DNA sequence: TGTGCCAGCAGTGACTCAGCGGGAGGGATGGATACGCAGTATTTT. This sequence encodes CASSDSAGGMDTQYF. The chain employs TRBV6-4 and TRBJ2-3, with 10 bases identical to TRBD2. This CDR3 has 15 residues. Germline trimming cut 0 bases from V and 6 bases from J; bases unmatched to any gene: 3. Germline CDR1 reads MRHNA; CDR2 reads SNTAGT.